This T cell receptor beta chain stems from a study of T cells in Graves' hyperthyroidism and ophthalmopathy (dated 2019 in TCRdb). For context, the study as a whole: Peripheral blood samples were taken at the time of initial diagnosis, prior to any treatment. A discovery cohort of fewer than 110 patients, roughly 45 with Graves' ophthalmopathy and under 60 with stable Graves' hyperthyroidism, was used to find distinguishing TCR V-J signatures. The study also compared thyroid tissue and blood T-cell repertoires from roughly 6 Graves' hyperthyroidism patients. Whether ophthalmopathy could be predicted prospectively was tested in an independent validation cohort made up of under 20 hyperthyroidism patients plus 17 patients who later progressed to ophthalmopathy. Following sampling, methimazole starting at 30 mg daily was given to hyperthyroidism patients, and high-dose intravenous methylprednisolone was given to ophthalmopathy patients. TCR Vbeta CDR3 sequencing of some 140 peripheral blood samples (43 ophthalmopathy, 70 to 85 hyperthyroidism and some 17 progressor patients) is reported in the paper. For training and testing, the 100 or so patients in the discovery cohort were randomly divided in a 7:3 ratio.

Stable Graves' hyperthyroidism was defined as the absence of progression to ophthalmopathy over 18 months of follow-up. Hyperthyroidism patients were newly diagnosed, with disease duration under 2 months, and aged 18 to 65 years. Patients with uncontrolled infections, other autoimmune diseases, pregnancy or lactation were excluded. Diagnoses relied on clinical symptoms, serum thyroxine and TRAb, thyroid ultrasound and orbital computed tomography. PBMCs were separated from 8 to 10 ml of fresh peripheral blood using Ficoll-Paque density gradient centrifugation. Trizol reagent was used to extract total RNA, and RNA quality was then checked on an Agilent 2100 Bioanalyzer. The TCR beta CDR3 regions were amplified from RNA transcripts. For the first round of RT-PCR on the TCR CDR3, the HTBI primer set was used together with the Qiagen OneStep RT-PCR kit. A second multiplex PCR round built the libraries, followed by size selection and purification. The libraries were sequenced on an Illumina HiSeq2000 using paired-end 100 bp reads. Under the source paper's analysis protocol: Raw data were processed with SOAPnuke, discarding reads with adapters, uncalled bases, mean Phred below 15, or no exact constant-primer or identifier match. COPE v1.2.5 was used to merge high-quality paired reads, and clonotypes were defined as unique nucleotide sequences. MiTCR v1.1 was used to align clonotypes to the IMGT TRBV, TRBD and TRBJ reference segments. Only V-J combinations with frequency above 0.0001, covering 99% to 99.2% of repertoires, were analysed. The TCS score was defined as F50 (clonal expansion) divided by E x V (chaos), with BLOSUM62-based TCRdist calculated between CDR3 peptides within each V-J. Welch's t-statistics and random forest reduced roughly 540 V-J features to 10 to 15, which were used in a naive Bayes classifier (R e1071). TCRdb reprocessed the public reads (quality trimming at Q25 with fastp, clone calling with MiXCR) and kept in-frame beta chains. CDR3 protein duplicates are merged, each entry listing the most common genes and DNA. V and J calls and clone size were set by TCRdb, not the authors. The sample profile shows around 290,000 distinct CDR3 sequences; roughly 15% of them were found once. 7.9% of the sample is in the top ten clones.

This clonotype was detected only a few times. No cognate antigen has been identified for it. No base-level quality is on record; no much larger clone is a single base apart. The germline V gene (reference sequence) specifies LNHDA as CDR1 and SQIVND as CDR2. The cysteine opens and the phenylalanine closes a CDR3 of 14 amino acids. The retained sequence is limited to the CDR3, 42 bases, with the frame set at the first base. Trimming accounts for 3 bases at V and 4 bases at J, while the number of junction bases matched to no gene is 4. Broader findings and caveats from the paper: In cross-validation, a model built on a 13 V-J signature told ophthalmopathy apart from stable hyperthyroidism with about 90% sensitivity and approximately 84% specificity, and in testing the same model reached 80%/75%. Most expanded thyroid clonotypes (frequency above 0.001) were also detected in blood, a finding suggesting that blood repertoires may reflect thyroid immune responses. In validation, progression to ophthalmopathy was predicted by the model with 70.59% sensitivity and under 85% specificity, a median of approximately 6.5 months before onset. No statistical method was used to set the sample size in advance, and investigators knew the group allocation.

The receptor was derived from a woman aged 35 to 49 with Graves' hyperthyroidism. The specimen was blood. Rearrangement joined TRBV19 to TRBJ1-2; TRBD1 matches 8 bases in the middle. The base sequence is TGTGCCAGTAGTATTGGGACAGGTGTCTATGGCTACACCTTC. Its protein is CASSIGTGVYGYTF.